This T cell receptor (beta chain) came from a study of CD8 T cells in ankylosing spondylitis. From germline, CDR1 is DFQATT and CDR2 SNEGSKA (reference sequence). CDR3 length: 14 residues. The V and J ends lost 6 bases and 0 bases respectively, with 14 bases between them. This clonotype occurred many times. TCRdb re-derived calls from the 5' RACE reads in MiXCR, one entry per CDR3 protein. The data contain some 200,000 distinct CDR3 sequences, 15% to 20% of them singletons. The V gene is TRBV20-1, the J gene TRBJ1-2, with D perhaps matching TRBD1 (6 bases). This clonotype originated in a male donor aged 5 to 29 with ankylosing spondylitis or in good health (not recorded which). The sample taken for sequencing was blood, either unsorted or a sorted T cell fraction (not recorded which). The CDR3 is CSATMAGANYGYTF. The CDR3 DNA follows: TGCAGTGCCACCATGGCAGGGGCTAACTATGGCTACACCTTC.